Listed below are T cell receptor beta chains from one sample, sequenced in a study of shared clonotypes between healthy human individuals. Generated by immunoSEQ multiplex PCR, the TCRdb table keeps only in-frame clones and is missing some. The table includes more than 2 million clones, 90% to 96% detected once. What was sequenced was naive CD4+ T cells sorted from blood. These receptors were taken from a young man in good health. CDR3s include the opening cysteine and the closing phenylalanine or tryptophan. Each record gives: CDR3 length, J gene, clone size, D gene, V gene, CDR3 protein, CDR3 DNA. The D gene is left open where the match is weak. Not all rows give a size; the values are once, few, many and, for expanded clones, a class.

CDR3 length: 14; J gene: TRBJ1-2; clone size: few; D gene: TRBD1; V gene: TRBV6-5; CDR3 protein: CASSRSTGVGGYTF; CDR3 DNA: TGTGCCAGCAGCCGGTCGACAGGGGTCGGTGGCTACACCTTC
CDR3 length: 15; J gene: TRBJ2-3; clone size: NA; D gene: TRBD1; V gene: TRBV7-9; CDR3 protein: CASSPDRGRGDTQYF; CDR3 DNA: TGTGCCAGCAGCCCAGACAGGGGACGGGGAGATACGCAGTATTTT
CDR3 length: 15; J gene: TRBJ2-1; clone size: once; D gene: TRBD2; V gene: TRBV5-1; CDR3 protein: CASSPGRGTYNEQFF; CDR3 DNA: TGCGCCAGCTCGCCGGGGCGGGGGACCTACAATGAGCAGTTCTTC
CDR3 length: 14; J gene: TRBJ2-7; clone size: NA; D gene: NA; V gene: TRBV6-1; CDR3 protein: CASSSGPTTHEQYF; CDR3 DNA: TGTGCCAGCAGTTCCGGGCCTACCACCCACGAGCAGTACTTC
CDR3 length: 13; J gene: TRBJ2-7; clone size: NA; D gene: NA; V gene: TRBV7-2; CDR3 protein: CASSLQRGGEQYF; CDR3 DNA: TGTGCCAGCAGCTTACAAAGGGGGGGCGAGCAGTACTTC
CDR3 length: 17; J gene: TRBJ2-3; clone size: once; D gene: NA; V gene: TRBV10-3; CDR3 protein: CAISESIAGGFTDTQYF; CDR3 DNA: TGTGCCATCAGTGAGTCGATCGCCGGGGGCTTCACAGATACGCAGTATTTT
CDR3 length: 14; J gene: TRBJ1-1; clone size: NA; D gene: NA; V gene: TRBV4-1; CDR3 protein: CASSPLVGNTEAFF; CDR3 DNA: TGCGCCAGCAGCCCCCTTGTGGGGAACACTGAAGCTTTCTTT
CDR3 length: 13; J gene: TRBJ1-2; clone size: NA; D gene: NA; V gene: TRBV28; CDR3 protein: CASSLWVSPGYTF; CDR3 DNA: TGTGCCAGCAGTTTATGGGTCAGCCCCGGCTACACCTTC
CDR3 length: 15; J gene: TRBJ2-3; clone size: NA; D gene: NA; V gene: TRBV4-2; CDR3 protein: CASSQEGVSTDTQYF; CDR3 DNA: TGTGCCAGCAGCCAAGAAGGGGTAAGCACAGATACGCAGTATTTT
CDR3 length: 16; J gene: TRBJ2-2; clone size: NA; D gene: NA; V gene: TRBV6-6; CDR3 protein: CASTLGGIGDTGELFF; CDR3 DNA: TGTGCCAGCACCCTAGGAGGCATAGGAGACACCGGGGAGCTGTTTTTT
CDR3 length: 13; J gene: TRBJ1-5; clone size: NA; D gene: NA; V gene: TRBV19; CDR3 protein: CASSAQGNQPQHF; CDR3 DNA: TGTGCCAGTAGTGCTCAAGGCAATCAGCCCCAGCATTTT
CDR3 length: 13; J gene: TRBJ2-7; clone size: NA; D gene: NA; V gene: TRBV6-5; CDR3 protein: CASSLSRQYEQYF; CDR3 DNA: TGTGCCAGCAGTCTTTCACGGCAATACGAGCAGTACTTC
CDR3 length: 14; J gene: TRBJ2-2; clone size: NA; D gene: TRBD2; V gene: TRBV15; CDR3 protein: CATRLAGGPGELFF; CDR3 DNA: TGTGCCACCAGACTAGCGGGGGGCCCCGGGGAGCTGTTTTTT
CDR3 length: 14; J gene: TRBJ1-1; clone size: NA; D gene: NA; V gene: TRBV2; CDR3 protein: CASSPTPLDTEAFF; CDR3 DNA: TGTGCCAGCAGCCCCACCCCGTTGGACACTGAAGCTTTCTTT
CDR3 length: 14; J gene: TRBJ2-2; clone size: few; D gene: NA; V gene: TRBV28; CDR3 protein: CASTTRMNTGELFF; CDR3 DNA: TGTGCCAGCACGACGCGCATGAACACCGGGGAGCTGTTTTTT
CDR3 length: 19; J gene: TRBJ2-2; clone size: NA; D gene: TRBD2; V gene: TRBV5-1; CDR3 protein: CASSLDPAGRRTNTGELFF; CDR3 DNA: TGCGCCAGCAGCTTGGATCCAGCGGGGCGGCGGACGAACACCGGGGAGCTGTTTTTT
CDR3 length: 17; J gene: TRBJ1-3; clone size: NA; D gene: NA; V gene: TRBV19; CDR3 protein: CASMGQHLRQSGNTIYF; CDR3 DNA: TGTGCCAGCATGGGACAACACCTGCGGCAATCTGGAAACACCATATATTTT
CDR3 length: 13; J gene: TRBJ2-3; clone size: NA; D gene: NA; V gene: TRBV9; CDR3 protein: CASSVGTTDTQYF; CDR3 DNA: TGTGCCAGCAGCGTAGGGACCACAGATACGCAGTATTTT
CDR3 length: 15; J gene: TRBJ2-5; clone size: NA; D gene: TRBD1; V gene: TRBV7-7; CDR3 protein: CASSARRQGIETQYF; CDR3 DNA: TGTGCTAGCAGCGCAAGGCGACAGGGGATAGAGACCCAGTACTTC
CDR3 length: 16; J gene: TRBJ2-7; clone size: NA; D gene: NA; V gene: TRBV6-1; CDR3 protein: CASSATPGRESYEQYF; CDR3 DNA: TGTGCCAGCAGTGCCACCCCCGGCAGGGAGAGCTACGAGCAGTACTTC
CDR3 length: 12; J gene: TRBJ1-2; clone size: NA; D gene: NA; V gene: TRBV6-6; CDR3 protein: CASNFLQDGYTF; CDR3 DNA: TGTGCCAGCAACTTCTTACAAGATGGCTACACCTTC
CDR3 length: 15; J gene: TRBJ2-7; clone size: NA; D gene: NA; V gene: TRBV5-1; CDR3 protein: CASSFISAKSYEQYF; CDR3 DNA: TGCGCCAGCAGCTTTATTTCGGCCAAATCCTACGAGCAGTACTTC
CDR3 length: 14; J gene: TRBJ2-3; clone size: NA; D gene: TRBD2; V gene: TRBV10-1; CDR3 protein: CASSESGVTDTQYF; CDR3 DNA: TGCGCCAGCAGTGAGAGCGGGGTTACAGATACGCAGTATTTT
CDR3 length: 11; J gene: TRBJ2-5; clone size: NA; D gene: NA; V gene: TRBV18; CDR3 protein: CASSGQETQYF; CDR3 DNA: TGTGCCAGCTCGGGGCAAGAGACCCAGTACTTC
CDR3 length: 13; J gene: TRBJ2-7; clone size: NA; D gene: TRBD2; V gene: TRBV10-3; CDR3 protein: CAIGLADSYEQYF; CDR3 DNA: TGTGCCATCGGACTAGCGGATTCCTACGAGCAGTACTTC
CDR3 length: 15; J gene: TRBJ2-3; clone size: NA; D gene: TRBD2; V gene: TRBV6-5; CDR3 protein: CASRLLAGAGDTQYF; CDR3 DNA: TGTGCCAGCAGGTTACTAGCGGGGGCGGGAGATACGCAGTATTTT
CDR3 length: 14; J gene: TRBJ2-7; clone size: NA; D gene: NA; V gene: TRBV6-6; CDR3 protein: CASSQGLGPYEQYF; CDR3 DNA: TGTGCCAGCAGCCAGGGACTGGGGCCCTACGAGCAGTACTTC
CDR3 length: 14; J gene: TRBJ2-3; clone size: NA; D gene: TRBD1; V gene: TRBV28; CDR3 protein: CASRDRGRTDTQYF; CDR3 DNA: TGTGCCAGCAGGGACAGGGGCCGAACAGATACGCAGTATTTT
CDR3 length: 12; J gene: TRBJ2-3; clone size: NA; D gene: NA; V gene: TRBV4-1; CDR3 protein: CASSPPQDTQYF; CDR3 DNA: TGCGCCAGCAGCCCGCCCCAGGATACGCAGTATTTT
CDR3 length: 16; J gene: TRBJ1-5; clone size: NA; D gene: TRBD1; V gene: TRBV28; CDR3 protein: CASSLLSWDREQPQHF; CDR3 DNA: TGTGCCAGCAGTTTATTATCTTGGGACAGGGAACAGCCCCAGCATTTT
CDR3 length: 15; J gene: TRBJ1-2; clone size: once; D gene: TRBD1; V gene: TRBV5-4; CDR3 protein: CASSAGGTGDYGYTF; CDR3 DNA: TGTGCCAGCAGCGCGGGCGGGACAGGTGACTATGGCTACACCTTC
CDR3 length: 12; J gene: TRBJ1-1; clone size: NA; D gene: NA; V gene: TRBV30; CDR3 protein: CAWSGRGTEAFF; CDR3 DNA: TGTGCCTGGAGTGGCCGGGGAACTGAAGCTTTCTTT
CDR3 length: 14; J gene: TRBJ1-6; clone size: few; D gene: NA; V gene: TRBV6-1; CDR3 protein: CASGGFSPPSPLHF; CDR3 DNA: TGTGCCAGCGGTGGGTTCTCGCCTCCCTCACCCCTCCACTTT
CDR3 length: 15; J gene: TRBJ2-7; clone size: NA; D gene: TRBD2; V gene: TRBV6-1; CDR3 protein: CASRPSGGTSYEQYF; CDR3 DNA: TGTGCCAGCAGACCCTCCGGGGGGACCTCCTACGAGCAGTACTTC
CDR3 length: 11; J gene: TRBJ2-3; clone size: NA; D gene: NA; V gene: TRBV30; CDR3 protein: CAWGNRDTQYF; CDR3 DNA: TGTGCCTGGGGGAATAGGGATACGCAGTATTTT
CDR3 length: 13; J gene: TRBJ1-1; clone size: NA; D gene: NA; V gene: TRBV29-1; CDR3 protein: CSVASRLNTEAFF; CDR3 DNA: TGCAGCGTCGCCTCGCGATTGAACACTGAAGCTTTCTTT
CDR3 length: 14; J gene: TRBJ1-4; clone size: NA; D gene: TRBD1; V gene: TRBV6-6; CDR3 protein: CASSRTGRAEKLFF; CDR3 DNA: TGTGCCAGCAGTCGGACAGGGAGGGCAGAAAAACTGTTTTTT
CDR3 length: 15; J gene: TRBJ2-5; clone size: NA; D gene: TRBD1; V gene: TRBV10-3; CDR3 protein: CAISDGDRGQETQYF; CDR3 DNA: TGTGCCATCAGTGATGGGGACAGGGGCCAAGAGACCCAGTACTTC
CDR3 length: 17; J gene: TRBJ2-2; clone size: NA; D gene: TRBD1; V gene: TRBV2; CDR3 protein: CASSLQDGQGAAGELFF; CDR3 DNA: TGTGCCAGCAGTCTACAAGACGGACAGGGGGCCGCCGGGGAGCTGTTTTTT
CDR3 length: 15; J gene: TRBJ2-1; clone size: once; D gene: TRBD1; V gene: TRBV7-3; CDR3 protein: CASSLRQGSYNEQFF; CDR3 DNA: TGTGCCAGCAGCTTAAGACAGGGATCCTACAATGAGCAGTTCTTC
CDR3 length: 16; J gene: TRBJ1-2; clone size: NA; D gene: NA; V gene: TRBV30; CDR3 protein: CAWSAPRDMGNYGYTF; CDR3 DNA: TGTGCCTGGAGTGCCCCCCGGGACATGGGTAACTATGGCTACACCTTC
CDR3 length: 15; J gene: TRBJ1-1; clone size: NA; D gene: TRBD1; V gene: TRBV5-1; CDR3 protein: CASRSTGEWGTEAFF; CDR3 DNA: TGCGCCAGCAGATCGACAGGGGAGTGGGGCACTGAAGCTTTCTTT
CDR3 length: 17; J gene: TRBJ2-2; clone size: NA; D gene: TRBD2; V gene: TRBV5-4; CDR3 protein: CASSSASGTSNTGELFF; CDR3 DNA: TGCGCCAGCAGCTCGGCGTCCGGGACTAGCAACACCGGGGAGCTGTTTTTT
CDR3 length: 16; J gene: TRBJ2-5; clone size: NA; D gene: TRBD2; V gene: TRBV5-6; CDR3 protein: CASSSWTSGGAETQYF; CDR3 DNA: TGTGCCAGCAGCTCCTGGACTAGCGGGGGGGCCGAGACCCAGTACTTC
CDR3 length: 17; J gene: TRBJ1-4; clone size: NA; D gene: NA; V gene: TRBV5-6; CDR3 protein: CASSLESYRVKNEKLFF; CDR3 DNA: TGTGCCAGCAGCTTGGAAAGTTACAGGGTAAAAAATGAAAAACTGTTTTTT
CDR3 length: 15; J gene: TRBJ2-3; clone size: NA; D gene: NA; V gene: TRBV25-1; CDR3 protein: CASTPGGWSENTQYF; CDR3 DNA: TGTGCCAGCACCCCCGGTGGGTGGTCCGAAAATACGCAGTATTTT
CDR3 length: 17; J gene: TRBJ1-3; clone size: NA; D gene: NA; V gene: TRBV11-2; CDR3 protein: CASSLEPRAGFRNTIYF; CDR3 DNA: TGTGCCAGCAGCTTAGAGCCGCGGGCGGGTTTCAGAAACACCATATATTTT
CDR3 length: 11; J gene: TRBJ2-5; clone size: NA; D gene: NA; V gene: TRBV12-5; CDR3 protein: CASGFGETQYF; CDR3 DNA: TGTGCTAGTGGTTTCGGAGAGACCCAGTACTTC
CDR3 length: 15; J gene: TRBJ1-5; clone size: NA; D gene: NA; V gene: TRBV19; CDR3 protein: CASTPGGYSNQPQHF; CDR3 DNA: TGTGCCAGTACCCCGGGAGGGTATAGCAATCAGCCCCAGCATTTT
CDR3 length: 15; J gene: TRBJ1-2; clone size: NA; D gene: NA; V gene: TRBV21-1; CDR3 protein: CASSKENWQNYGYTF; CDR3 DNA: TGTGCCAGCAGCAAAGAGAATTGGCAGAACTATGGCTACACCTTC
CDR3 length: 16; J gene: TRBJ1-3; clone size: NA; D gene: TRBD1; V gene: TRBV9; CDR3 protein: CASGISQGAVGNTIYF; CDR3 DNA: TGTGCCAGCGGAATCTCACAGGGGGCGGTTGGAAACACCATATATTTT
CDR3 length: 15; J gene: TRBJ1-5; clone size: NA; D gene: NA; V gene: TRBV7-8; CDR3 protein: CASSPDGLGNQPQHF; CDR3 DNA: TGTGCCAGCAGCCCCGACGGCCTAGGCAATCAGCCCCAGCATTTT
CDR3 length: 13; J gene: TRBJ2-2; clone size: NA; D gene: NA; V gene: TRBV6-6; CDR3 protein: CASSYGFSGELFF; CDR3 DNA: TGTGCCAGCAGTTACGGGTTTTCCGGGGAGCTGTTTTTT
CDR3 length: 14; J gene: TRBJ2-7; clone size: NA; D gene: NA; V gene: TRBV7-9; CDR3 protein: CASSLRGGATEQYF; CDR3 DNA: TGTGCCAGCAGCTTAAGGGGTGGAGCGACCGAGCAGTACTTC
CDR3 length: 15; J gene: TRBJ2-7; clone size: NA; D gene: NA; V gene: TRBV6-1; CDR3 protein: CASSPTSAADYEQYF; CDR3 DNA: TGTGCCAGCAGCCCAACGTCGGCAGCCGACTACGAGCAGTACTTC
CDR3 length: 15; J gene: TRBJ1-2; clone size: NA; D gene: TRBD1; V gene: TRBV6-5; CDR3 protein: CASRADRAVNYGYTF; CDR3 DNA: TGTGCCAGCAGAGCGGACAGGGCGGTAAATTATGGCTACACCTTC
CDR3 length: 13; J gene: TRBJ1-5; clone size: NA; D gene: NA; V gene: TRBV7-2; CDR3 protein: CASSLKGIQPQHF; CDR3 DNA: TGTGCCAGCAGCTTAAAGGGGATTCAGCCCCAGCATTTT
CDR3 length: 15; J gene: TRBJ2-3; clone size: once; D gene: NA; V gene: TRBV9; CDR3 protein: CASSVGGAPTDTQYF; CDR3 DNA: TGTGCCAGCAGCGTAGGTGGGGCGCCCACAGATACGCAGTATTTT
CDR3 length: 14; J gene: TRBJ2-5; clone size: NA; D gene: NA; V gene: TRBV6-5; CDR3 protein: CASSYSRYQETQYF; CDR3 DNA: TGTGCCAGCAGTTACTCCCGGTACCAAGAGACCCAGTACTTC